The TCR beta chain under discussion was sequenced for a study of blood T cell repertoires in COVID-19. Study details: Samples came from the United States, Italy and Spain, spanning acute and convalescent COVID-19. Nucleic acid was either cDNA or gDNA, and it came from T cells, B-cell-depleted T cells, or PBMCs.

The CDR3 is 16 amino acids. Looked up from germline, CDR1 is SGHDT and CDR2 is YYEEEE. V lost 0 bases, J lost 2 bases, and 4 bases stayed unmatched. In the authors' workflow: Reference gene primer amplification gave estimated nucleated cell counts. Profiling relied on immunoSEQ multiplex PCR, and the TCRdb table lists in-frame clones only, not all of them. The DNA gave D and trimming, while V, J and clone size come from that table. The profile shows a few hundred thousand clones, 85% of them singletons. This sequence originates from a young woman with acute or convalescent COVID-19. The chain joins TRBV5-6 to TRBJ2-2; 7 bases align to TRBD1. Sequencing input: peripheral blood. The CDR3 here is CASSLAGTVNTGELFF. CDR3 bases: TGTGCCAGCAGCTTGGCTGGGACAGTCAACACCGGGGAGCTGTTTTTT.